Given below is one T cell receptor beta chain in context. The target antigen is unknown. Treatment specified: 10-day PBMC culture with coronavirus spike peptide pools or control peptides (ViraFEST assay). The sample comes from a study of vaccination and CD4 T cells after COVID-19. Across the whole study: Control wells got either CEFX epitopes, HIV-1 Nef peptides, or no peptide at all.

Germline V lookup: CDR1 SEHNR, CDR2 FQNEAQ (reference sequence). J lost 4 bases, V lost 7 bases, and 7 bases had no gene match. This CDR3 has 14 amino acids. Cultured CD4+ T cell DNA was sequenced using the Oncomine TCR Beta short-read assay. MiXCR, applied by TCRdb to the PCR reads, yields one record per CDR3 protein. The repertoire holds 15,000 or so distinct CDR3 sequences, with roughly 29% as singletons. Sequenced input: cultured CD4+ T cells from blood. The origin of this receptor is a human donor with COVID-19. V and J are TRBV7-9 and TRBJ1-3, with 7 bases matching TRBD1. In DNA, the CDR3 is TGTGCCAGCACCCGAAACAGGGGAGGAAACACCATATATTTT. It encodes CASTRNRGGNTIYF.